These 18 T cell receptor beta chains came from one sample sequenced in a study of CD8 T cells in Susac syndrome. RNA totalling roughly 0.45 to 1 ug underwent reverse transcription with random hexamers. TCRdb used MiXCR to reprocess the immunoSEQ multiplex PCR reads, holding one entry per CDR3 protein. The repertoire holds about 140,000 distinct CDR3 sequences, approximately 95% seen once, with about 0.26% in the top ten. Sequenced: CD8+ T cells from PBMCs. These receptors were obtained from a human donor in good health.

The DNA of the CDR3 is TGTGCCTCTGTTGGGACTAGCGCAATTAATGAGCAGTTCTTC. This translates into CASVGTSAINEQFF. This rearrangement joins TRBV7-9 to TRBJ2-1, with TRBD2 matching 10 bases. V was clipped by 11 bases and J by 7 bases; unmatched bases: 11. Germline assignment: CDR1 SEHNR and CDR2 FQNEAQ (reference sequence). CDR3 length: 14 residues.

This chain links TRBV29-1 with TRBJ2-1; 14 nucleotides line up with TRBD2. From germline, CDR1 is SQVTM and CDR2 ANQGSEA. After removal of 6 bases from V and 6 bases from J, the junction contained 4 bases not matched to a gene. There are 14 residues in the CDR3. CDR3 bases: TGCAGCGTCGGGACTAGCGGGAGTCTCAATGAGCAGTTCTTC. Amino acids: CSVGTSGSLNEQFF.

The chain carries TRBV7-9 and TRBJ2-1; a weak D match, TRBD2 (5 bases). Trimming stripped 5 bases from V and 6 bases from J, with 11 bases between. Germline V gene data show CDR1 as SEHNR and CDR2 as FQNEAQ (reference sequence). The CDR3 length is 13 residues. The CDR3 here is CASSEWAGNEQFF. The CDR3 DNA is TGTGCCAGCAGCGAGTGGGCGGGCAATGAGCAGTTCTTC. The whole variable domain, remainder taken from reference TRBV7-9 and TRBJ2-1, is DTGVSQNPRHKITKRGQNVTFRCDPISEHNRLYWYRQTLGQGPEFLTYFQNEAQLEKSRLLSDRFSAERPKGSFSTLEIQRTEQGDSAMYLCASSEWAGNEQFFGPGTRLTVL.

This chain links TRBV29-1 with TRBJ2-7; 7 bases are shared with TRBD1. This CDR3 spans 15 amino acids. Unmatched junction bases numbered 16, after V lost 5 bases and J lost 6 bases. Germline-derived CDR1 and CDR2 are SQVTM and ANQGSEA. Here the CDR3 DNA reads TGCAGCGTTTATGGGACCGGGACAGAGAGCTTCGAGCAGTACTTC. It translates to CSVYGTGTESFEQYF.

The chain recombines TRBV9 with TRBJ2-3; D uncertain. The CDR3 contains 13 residues. Trimming left V 0 bases short and J 2 bases short, with 4 bases between. In germline, CDR1 is SGDLS, CDR2 YYNGEE. CDR3 coding DNA: TGTGCCAGCAGCGTAGAAGCCACAGATACGCAGTATTTT. Amino acids: CASSVEATDTQYF. Using reference TRBV9 and TRBJ2-3 for the parts outside the CDR3, the full variable domain is DSGVTQTPKHLITATGQRVTLRCSPRSGDLSVYWYQQSLDQGLQFLIQYYNGEERAKGNILERFSAQQFPDLHSELNLSSLELGDSALYFCASSVEATDTQYFGPGTRLTVL.

The chain uses TRBV7-9 and TRBJ1-2, with no clear D. The V and J ends lost 2 bases and 6 bases respectively, with 7 bases between them. The CDR3 consists of 12 residues. Germline assignment: CDR1 SEHNR and CDR2 FQNEAQ (reference sequence). CDR3 sequence: CASSLSADGYTF. For the CDR3, the DNA is TGTGCCAGCAGCTTAAGTGCGGATGGCTACACCTTC. Variable domain in full (rest from reference TRBV7-9 and TRBJ1-2): DTGVSQNPRHKITKRGQNVTFRCDPISEHNRLYWYRQTLGQGPEFLTYFQNEAQLEKSRLLSDRFSAERPKGSFSTLEIQRTEQGDSAMYLCASSLSADGYTFGSGTRLTVV.

This chain joins TRBV27 and TRBJ2-7; perhaps TRBD2 as D (6 bases). V was trimmed by 7 bases and J by 3 bases, leaving 13 bases between them. Germline-derived CDR1 and CDR2 are MNHEY and SMNVEV (reference sequence). The CDR3 is 13 amino acids. This CDR3 is CASTHAGNYEQYF. CDR3 DNA: TGTGCCAGCACCCACGCGGGGAACTACGAGCAGTACTTC.

In regard to this clonotype: The junction shows a germline mismatch at one end, possibly a read error. The rearrangement uses TRBV4-2 and TRBJ2-1, with D maybe TRBD2 (6 bases). This CDR3 has 13 residues. The germline CDR1 and CDR2 sequences are LGHNA and YNFKEQ. CDR3 sequence (DNA): TGTGCCAGCAGCCACACTGGCGGAGGGGAGCGGTTCTTC. Translated: CASSHTGGGERFF.

The rearrangement links TRBV27 to TRBJ1-5, with D uncertain. The CDR3 extends over 13 amino acids. Germline V lookup: CDR1 MNHEY, CDR2 SMNVEV (reference sequence). V was trimmed by 6 bases and J by 5 bases, leaving 11 bases between them. The CDR3: CASSLGFYQPQHF. The CDR3 DNA reads TGTGCCAGCAGCTTGGGGTTCTATCAGCCCCAGCATTTT.

The chain couples TRBV9 to TRBJ2-1; D possibly corresponds to TRBD2 (6 bases). The CDR3 runs 12 residues. V was pared by 4 bases and J by 4 bases, with 6 bases between. CDR1 SGDLS and CDR2 YYNGEE come from the germline V gene. The CDR3 nucleotides read TGTGCCAGCAGCCGGGGGTACAATGAGCAGTTCTTC. Its protein is CASSRGYNEQFF.

The chain couples TRBV7-2 to TRBJ2-7; tentative D call: TRBD2 (6 bases). Trimming removed 3 bases from V and 4 bases from J, with 10 bases in between. There are 13 residues in the CDR3. Germline assignment: CDR1 SGHTA and CDR2 FQGNSA. The CDR3 nucleotides read TGTGCCAGCAGCTTTTGGGGGGAATACGAGCAGTACTTC. Residues: CASSFWGEYEQYF.

J is TRBJ2-3 and V is TRBV30; no clear D. Germline CDR1 GTSNPN, CDR2 SVGIG (reference sequence). Trimming took 7 bases from V and 2 from J, leaving 4 bases between them. CDR3 length equals 10 residues. The CDR3 spells CAFTTDTQYF. The CDR3 DNA is TGTGCCTTTACCACAGATACGCAGTATTTT.

The chain uses TRBV11-2 and TRBJ2-1; D could derive from TRBD1 or TRBD2 (5 bases each). Germline CDR1 SGHAT, CDR2 FQNNGV. The V end was cut by 2 bases, the J end by 4 bases, with 12 bases between. The length of the CDR3 is 15 residues. The CDR3 region is CASSLYGTPYNEQFF. For the CDR3, the DNA is TGTGCCAGCAGCTTATACGGGACCCCTTACAATGAGCAGTTCTTC. Full variable domain (outside the CDR3, taken from reference TRBV11-2 and TRBJ2-1): EAGVAQSPRYKIIEKRQSVAFWCNPISGHATLYWYQQILGQGPKLLIQFQNNGVVDDSQLPKDRFSAERLKGVDSTLKIQPAKLEDSAVYLCASSLYGTPYNEQFFGPGTRLTVL.

The rearrangement joins TRBV20-1 to TRBJ2-1, with TRBD2 matching 7 bases. V shed 3 bases and J 0 bases; nucleotides not matched to a gene: 11. From germline, CDR1 is DFQATT and CDR2 SNEGSKA (reference sequence). The CDR3 runs 17 residues. The CDR3 loop reads CSASGGGEAVSYNEQFF. CDR3 in DNA: TGCAGTGCTAGTGGGGGAGGGGAAGCGGTCTCCTACAATGAGCAGTTCTTC.

The chain links TRBV27 to TRBJ1-1, with a possible D match to TRBD1 (5 bases). Trimming took 5 bases from V and 4 from J, leaving 11 bases between them. There are 13 residues in the CDR3. Germline V gives CDR1 MNHEY, CDR2 SMNVEV (reference sequence). The DNA for the CDR3 is TGTGCCAGCAGTCCCTCGGGGCCCACTGAAGCTTTCTTT. Translation gives CASSPSGPTEAFF.

The chain couples TRBV4-3 to TRBJ1-2; D is possibly TRBD1 (6 bases). In germline, CDR1 is LGHNA, CDR2 YSLEER. This CDR3 is built from 16 residues. V lost 0 bases and J lost 6, with 17 bases in between. The CDR3 reads CASSQDEPRGEDGYTF. The CDR3 DNA follows: TGCGCCAGCAGCCAAGACGAGCCCAGGGGAGAGGATGGCTACACCTTC.

The chain is built from TRBV6-2 or TRBV6-3 and TRBJ2-1, with no clear D. V shed 8 bases and J shed 5 bases, with 10 bases lying between them. The germline V gene has CDR1 MNHEY and CDR2 SVGEGT. This CDR3 comprises 12 residues. The CDR3 DNA reads as TGTGCCAGCGCTATAGGCAACAATGAGCAGTTCTTC. The encoded protein is CASAIGNNEQFF.

This rearrangement joins TRBV5-1 to TRBJ2-3; the match to TRBD2 covers 9 bases. Germline V gene data show CDR1 as SGHRS and CDR2 as YFSETQ. The CDR3 consists of 17 residues. V was pared by 3 bases and J by 2 bases, with 10 bases of the junction left unmatched. This chain's CDR3 is CASSSYGAGGPTDTQYF. The CDR3 nucleotides are TGCGCCAGCAGCTCCTACGGCGCGGGAGGGCCCACAGATACGCAGTATTTT.